The present entry profiles one T cell receptor (beta chain) with its context. The protocol was immunoSEQ multiplex PCR, while the TCRdb copy is restricted to in-frame clones and leaves out a portion. The table includes nearly 55,000 clones, almost 96% detected once. The data derive from a study of control samples from healthy donors and cancer patients. Trimming left V 9 bases short and J 0 bases short, with 13 bases between. The CDR3 has 14 amino acids. The germline gives CDR1 SGHRS, CDR2 YFSETQ. The genes are TRBV5-1 and TRBJ2-1; D is perhaps TRBD1 or TRBD2 (5 bases each). The sample was blood. This receptor was identified in a woman aged 25 to 39 in good health. In nucleotides, the CDR3 is TGCGCCACCAGGGTGGGACGCTCCTACAATGAGCAGTTCTTC. Residues: CATRVGRSYNEQFF.